Below, 21 T cell receptor beta chains from the same sample are listed, as sequenced in a study of tumor and adjacent non-tumor tissue in lung cancer. The library came from three nested PCR rounds adapted from ARM-PCR protocols. TCRdb fed the multiplex PCR reads into MiXCR, producing one record per CDR3 protein. Here the sample spans tens of thousands of distinct CDR3 sequences, around 74% being singletons. No cell sorting was done before RNA was extracted from the tissue. Sequenced input: lung tumor tissue. The source of these receptors is a woman in her 50s with non-small cell lung cancer.

Concerning this clonotype itself: The germline gene is not matched at one end of the junction; a read error may be the cause. The CDR3 sequence is CVSSFDGLSSQPQHF. Written as DNA, the CDR3 is TGTGTCAGCAGCTTCGATGGATTGAGCAGTCAGCCCCAGCATTTT. This chain links TRBV11-2 with TRBJ1-5, with D unclear. Germline-derived CDR1 and CDR2 are SGHAT and FQNNGV. There are 15 residues in the CDR3.

In the case of this clonotype: A much larger clone differs by one base, so this may be a read error. The chain has TRBV5-1 and TRBJ1-1; 8 bases agree with TRBD1. V was pared by 2 bases and J by 7 bases, with 4 bases of the junction left unmatched. CDR3 length equals 13 residues. Germline lookup yields CDR1 SGHRS and CDR2 YFSETQ. The CDR3 region has the DNA TGCGCCAGCAGCTTCGGACAGGGTATTGAAGCTTTCTTT. This encodes CASSFGQGIEAFF.

This clonotype was counted at least ten times. J is TRBJ2-7 and V is TRBV20-1; 9 bases fit TRBD1. Germline-derived CDR1 and CDR2 are DFQATT and SNEGSKA (reference sequence). The CDR3 is 13 amino acids. Germline trimming cut 7 bases from V and 5 bases from J; bases unmatched to any gene: 9. CDR3 residues: CSGRQGVTNEQYF. The CDR3 DNA reads TGCAGTGGCCGACAGGGGGTCACGAACGAGCAGTACTTC.

A word on this clonotype: A read error may be the cause here, since a much bigger clone is one base away. In DNA form, the CDR3 reads TGTGCCACCCCCCAGGTGGGGGACCGCTCTGGGGCCAACGTCCTGTCTTTC. This translates into CATPQVGDRSGANVLSF. V and J are TRBV7-9 and TRBJ2-6; D is tentatively TRBD1 or TRBD2 (5 bases each). There are 17 residues in the CDR3. Germline-derived CDR1 and CDR2 are SEHNR and FQNEAQ (reference sequence). Drawing the rest from reference TRBV7-9 and TRBJ2-6, the complete variable domain is DTGVSQNPRHKITKRGQNVTFRCDPISEHNRLYWYRQTLGQGPEFLTYFQNEAQLEKSRLLSDRFSAERPKGSFSTLEIQRTEQGDSAMYLCATPQVGDRSGANVLSFGAGSRLTVL.

In this sample, this clonotype turned up many times. This CDR3 reads CASNSGGFLNEQFF. The CDR3 nucleotides read TGCGCCAGCAATTCGGGAGGGTTCCTAAATGAGCAGTTCTTC. The V and J genes are TRBV10-1 and TRBJ2-1; 8 positions agree with TRBD2. There are 14 residues in the CDR3. Germline V gives CDR1 WNHNN, CDR2 SYGVQD (reference sequence). The junction had 9 bases not matched to a gene; V was cut back by 7 bases and J by 7 bases.

For this clonotype: A much larger clone is a single base away; this may be a read error. The rearrangement uses TRBV20-1 and TRBJ1-4, with D maybe TRBD1 (6 bases). Germline CDR1 and CDR2: DFQATT and SNEGSKA (reference sequence). The V end was cut by 7 bases, the J end by 8 bases, with 11 bases between. This CDR3 is built from 11 residues. DNA of the CDR3: TGCAGTGTGGGGGCGGGGGAAAAACTGTTTTTT. The encoded protein is CSVGAGEKLFF.

V gene TRBV7-3 combines with J gene TRBJ2-5; 12 bases fit TRBD1. With 5 bases clipped from V and 6 bases from J, the junction kept 4 bases outside the gene matches. CDR3 length equals 14 residues. Germline lookup yields CDR1 SGHTA and CDR2 FQGTGA. The CDR3 region is CASSTGQGAKTQYF. CDR3 DNA sequence: TGTGCCAGCAGCACGGGACAGGGGGCGAAGACCCAGTACTTC.

Remarks on this clonotype: A read error is possible here, since a much larger clone lies one base away. The genes are TRBV6-6 and TRBJ1-1, with unresolved D. CDR3 size: 15 residues. The germline V gene has CDR1 MNHNY and CDR2 SVGAGI (reference sequence). The V end lost 2 bases, the J end lost 1 base, and 11 bases lay between the germline ends. The CDR3 sequence is CASSYDGPQNTEAFF. CDR3 coding DNA: TGTGCCAGCAGTTACGATGGACCGCAGAACACTGAAGCTTTCTTT.

This clonotype was found a few times. A much larger clone lies a single base off, so this may be a read error. This sequence joins TRBV7-9 and TRBJ1-2; D remains ambiguous. CDR1 and CDR2 from the germline V gene are SEHNR and FQNEAQ (reference sequence). V lost 5 bases and J 5 bases, leaving 21 bases between the germline ends. The CDR3 has 16 residues. This CDR3 is CASSVAPRHPRYGYTF. The CDR3 nucleotides are TGTGCCAGCAGCGTCGCTCCGAGACACCCGAGATATGGCTACACCTTC.

About this clonotype: The junction does not match germline at one end; this may be a read error. The chain has TRBV12-3 or TRBV12-4 and TRBJ1-1; no clear D. This CDR3 contains 13 residues. Here the CDR3 reads CASSFKQNTEALF. Written as DNA, the CDR3 is TGTGCCAGCAGTTTTAAACAGAACACTGAAGCTCTCTTT.

The chain employs TRBV20-1 and TRBJ2-1, with 7 bases aligning to TRBD2. Germline values: CDR1 DFQATT, CDR2 SNEGSKA (reference sequence). The CDR3 runs 14 residues. CDR3 in DNA: TGCAATGCCCCCGGGGGGAGCTCCTACAATGAGCAGTTCTTC. It specifies CNAPGGSSYNEQFF.

Concerning this clonotype: It is likely a read error, because the conserved phenylalanine at the end of the CDR3 is missing. The rearrangement joins TRBV6-5 to TRBJ1-1, with 9 bases matching TRBD1. The CDR3 is 14 amino acids. Germline V gives CDR1 MNHEY, CDR2 SVGAGI. The CDR3 sequence is CASTSQGAVTGAFY. CDR3 coding DNA: TGTGCCAGCACCTCACAGGGGGCTGTCACTGGAGCTTTCTAT.

Regarding this clonotype: This CDR3 fails to terminate in the conserved phenylalanine or tryptophan, so it likely reflects a read error. CDR3 coding DNA: TGCAGTGCAGCCAGGGGGGGGGACACTGAAGCTTTCATT. This gives the protein CSAARGGDTEAFI. The chain links TRBV20-1 to TRBJ1-1; TRBD1 matches at 7 bases. The ends lost 6 bases at V and 3 bases at J; junction bases unmatched: 7. CDR3 size: 13 residues. Germline CDR1 and CDR2: DFQATT and SNEGSKA (reference sequence).

Regarding this clonotype: This CDR3 is missing its conserved last phenylalanine or tryptophan, likely due to a read error. The V gene is TRBV6-1, the J gene TRBJ2-7; perhaps TRBD1 as D (6 bases). The CDR3 is made up of 14 amino acids. Germline V CDR1 and CDR2: MNHNS, SASEGT. V lost 10 bases, J lost 5 bases, and 21 bases lay in between. CDR3 region: CATESGTLSHEQYL. The CDR3 DNA follows: TGTGCCACGGAATCCGGGACACTGAGCCACGAGCAGTACCTC.

A few counts support this clonotype. The chain carries TRBV7-2 and TRBJ1-4, with 8 bases that match TRBD1. J was trimmed by 8 bases and V by 1 base; bases with no gene match: 3. This CDR3 spans 14 amino acids. Germline V lookup: CDR1 SGHTA, CDR2 FQGNSA. CDR3 protein: CASSLGDRKEKLFF. CDR3 DNA sequence: TGTGCCAGCAGCTTAGGGGACAGGAAGGAAAAACTGTTTTTT. The full variable domain, with the rest looked up from reference TRBV7-2 and TRBJ1-4, is GAGVSQSPSNKVTEKGKDVELRCDPISGHTALYWYRQSLGQGLEFLIYFQGNSAPDKSGLPSDRFSAERTGGSVSTLTIQRTQQEDSAVYLCASSLGDRKEKLFFGSGTQLSVL.

As concerns this clonotype: A read error may account for a junction end that differs from germline. The genes are TRBV28 and TRBJ2-7, with D hard to call. The CDR3 length is 15 residues. Germline V lookup: CDR1 MDHEN, CDR2 SYDVKM. CDR3 DNA sequence: TGTGCCAGCAATTTAAATAGTGGGGTTGCCTACGAGCAGTACTTC. It translates to CASNLNSGVAYEQYF.

This clonotype was counted ten times or more. The chain has TRBV7-9 and TRBJ2-2; D is undetermined. Germline assignment: CDR1 SEHNR and CDR2 FQNEAQ (reference sequence). Trimming left V 0 bases short and J 6 bases short, with 5 bases between. The CDR3 runs to 13 residues. The CDR3 nucleotides are TGTGCCAGCAGCTTAGCGGGTTCCGGGGAGCTGTTTTTT. Its translation is CASSLAGSGELFF. Full variable domain (missing parts from reference TRBV7-9 and TRBJ2-2): DTGVSQNPRHKITKRGQNVTFRCDPISEHNRLYWYRQTLGQGPEFLTYFQNEAQLEKSRLLSDRFSAERPKGSFSTLEIQRTEQGDSAMYLCASSLAGSGELFFGEGSRLTVL.

Regarding this clonotype: Mismatch with germline at one junction end may stem from a read error. V usage is TRBV6-1 and J usage is TRBJ2-3; TRBD2 matches 10 bases. This CDR3 has 15 amino acids. CDR1 is MNHNS, CDR2 SASEGT, per germline. The CDR3 loop reads CVSSEVAGGTDTQYF. The CDR3 DNA sequence: TGTGTCAGCAGTGAAGTAGCGGGAGGTACAGATACGCAGTATTTT.

This clonotype was recorded only once. The junction and the germline gene differ at one end; a read error may be behind it. The rearrangement uses TRBV4-1 and TRBJ1-2; D possibly corresponds to TRBD1 (5 bases). CDR3 size: 14 residues. Germline V gene data show CDR1 as MGHRA and CDR2 as YSYEKL. CDR3 sequence: CANSRPTAKYGYTF. The DNA of the CDR3 is TGCGCCAACAGCCGACCGACAGCTAAGTATGGCTACACCTTC.

Comment on this clonotype: One end of the junction varies from germline; a read error may be responsible. The rearrangement joins TRBV4-1 to TRBJ1-6; D not resolved. The CDR3 sequence is 16 residues long. From germline, CDR1 is MGHRA and CDR2 YSYEKL. The CDR3 nucleotides are TGCGCCAGCAACAGTACACCGGGGTACTATAATTCACCCCTACACTTT. Translated, it gives CASNSTPGYYNSPLHF.

Concerning this clonotype: The conserved final phenylalanine or tryptophan is absent from the CDR3, which likely points to a read error. The chain combines TRBV29-1 with TRBJ2-2; 7 nucleotides agree with TRBD2. The CDR3 is made up of 16 amino acids. V dropped 1 base and J dropped 9; count of bases not matched to a gene: 14. Germline CDR1 reads SQVTM; CDR2 reads ANQGSEA. The CDR3 protein is CSVEAPSGRAPWELFS. The CDR3 DNA follows: TGCAGCGTTGAAGCCCCTAGCGGAAGGGCCCCCTGGGAGCTGTTTTCT.